This T cell receptor (beta chain) was profiled in a study of regulatory T cells in long-lasting Graves disease. This clonotype was counted at least ten times. Its target is unknown. Regarding the study as a whole: Few sampled subjects may have lowered accuracy.

Time point here: newly diagnosed GD, antithyroid drugs for less than 3 months. There was RNA extracted from PBMCs, and the TCR library was made from it. Diagnoses of Graves' disease were made by American Thyroid Association guidelines. In building TCR beta libraries, iRepertoire HTBI primers were used together with Arm-PCR of CDR3 regions. TCRdb re-called the multiplex PCR reads through MiXCR, storing one row per CDR3 protein. The table has a few hundred thousand distinct CDR3 sequences, 15% to 20% seen once. This CDR3 has 13 residues. The germline V and J ends were trimmed by 0 bases and 7 bases, with 10 bases remaining between them. Germline CDR1 reads SGHAT; CDR2 reads FQNNGV. This sample was shared with a second study, whose subject was T cells in Graves' hyperthyroidism and ophthalmopathy.

J is TRBJ2-7 and V is TRBV11-2; D uncertain. This clonotype was sampled from a woman between 18 and 30 years old with Graves disease. Sequencing was performed on peripheral blood mononuclear cells (PBMCs), taken at new diagnosis, from a patient treated with antithyroid drugs. The CDR3 protein is CASSLDLMEEQYF. DNA for the CDR3: TGTGCCAGCAGCTTAGATCTTATGGAGGAGCAGTACTTC.